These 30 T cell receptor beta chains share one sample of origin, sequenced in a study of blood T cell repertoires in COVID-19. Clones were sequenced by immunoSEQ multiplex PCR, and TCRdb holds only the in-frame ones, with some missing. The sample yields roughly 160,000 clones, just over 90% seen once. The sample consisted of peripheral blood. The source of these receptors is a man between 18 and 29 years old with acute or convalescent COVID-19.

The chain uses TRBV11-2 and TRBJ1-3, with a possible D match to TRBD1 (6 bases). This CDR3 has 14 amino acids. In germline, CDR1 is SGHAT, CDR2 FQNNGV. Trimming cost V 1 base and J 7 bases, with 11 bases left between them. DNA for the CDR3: TGTGCCAGCAGCTTAGCGAATAGGGGGAACACCATATATTTT. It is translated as CASSLANRGNTIYF.

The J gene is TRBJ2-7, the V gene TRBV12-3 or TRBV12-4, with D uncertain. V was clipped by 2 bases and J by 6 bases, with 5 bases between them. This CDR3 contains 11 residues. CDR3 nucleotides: TGTGCCAGCAGTTTAAGCTTCGAGCAGTACTTC. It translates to CASSLSFEQYF.

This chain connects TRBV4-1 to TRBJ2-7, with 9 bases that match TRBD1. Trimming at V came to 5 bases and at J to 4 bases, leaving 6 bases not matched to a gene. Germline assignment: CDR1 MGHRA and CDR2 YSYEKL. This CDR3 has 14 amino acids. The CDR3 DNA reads TGCGCCAGCAGCTACAACAGGGGGCCGTACGAGCAGTACTTC. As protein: CASSYNRGPYEQYF.

The CDR3 sequence is CASSTTSRDSYGYTF. Written as DNA, the CDR3 is TGTGCCAGCAGCACGACCTCAAGGGACTCCTATGGCTACACCTTC. The chain carries TRBV7-6 and TRBJ1-2; D possibly corresponds to TRBD1 (5 bases). The ends were cut back, 5 bases at V and 4 bases at J, with 17 bases in the middle. Germline assignment: CDR1 SGHVS and CDR2 FNYEAQ. CDR3 size: 15 residues. Full variable domain (missing parts from reference TRBV7-6 and TRBJ1-2): GAGVSQSPRYKVTKRGQDVALRCDPISGHVSLYWYRQALGQGPEFLTYFNYEAQQDKSGLPNDRFSAERPEGSISTLTIQRTEQRDSAMYRCASSTTSRDSYGYTFGSGTRLTVV.

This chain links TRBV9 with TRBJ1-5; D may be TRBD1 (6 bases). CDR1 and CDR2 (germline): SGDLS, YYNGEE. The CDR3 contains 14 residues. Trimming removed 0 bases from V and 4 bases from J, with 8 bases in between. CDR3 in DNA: TGTGCCAGCAGCGTAGGGGGGCTAAATCAGCCCCAGCATTTT. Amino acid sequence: CASSVGGLNQPQHF.

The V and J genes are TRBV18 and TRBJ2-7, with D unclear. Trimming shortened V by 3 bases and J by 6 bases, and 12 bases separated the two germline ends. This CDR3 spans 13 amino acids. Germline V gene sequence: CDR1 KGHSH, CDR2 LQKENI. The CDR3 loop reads CASSPRNSFEQYF. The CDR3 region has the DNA TGTGCCAGCTCACCCCGGAACAGCTTCGAGCAGTACTTC.

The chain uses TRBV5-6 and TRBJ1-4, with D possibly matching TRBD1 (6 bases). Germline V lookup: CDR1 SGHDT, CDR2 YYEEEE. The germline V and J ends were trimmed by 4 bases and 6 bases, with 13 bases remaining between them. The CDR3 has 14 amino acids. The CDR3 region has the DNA TGTGCCAGCAGCCCGGGACAAAGCCATGAAAAACTGTTTTTT. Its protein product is CASSPGQSHEKLFF.

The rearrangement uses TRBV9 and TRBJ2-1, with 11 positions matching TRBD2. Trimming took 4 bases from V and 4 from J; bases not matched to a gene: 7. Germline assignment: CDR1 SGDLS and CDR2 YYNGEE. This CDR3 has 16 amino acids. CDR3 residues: CASSQLAGVSYNEQFF. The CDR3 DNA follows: TGTGCCAGCAGCCAACTAGCGGGAGTATCTTACAATGAGCAGTTCTTC.

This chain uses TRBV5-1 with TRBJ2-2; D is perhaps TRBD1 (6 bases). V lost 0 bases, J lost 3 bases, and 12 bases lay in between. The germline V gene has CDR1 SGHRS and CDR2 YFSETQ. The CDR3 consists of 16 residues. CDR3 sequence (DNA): TGCGCCAGCAGCTTGGGAACAGGGATCGACACCGGGGAGCTGTTTTTT. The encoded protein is CASSLGTGIDTGELFF. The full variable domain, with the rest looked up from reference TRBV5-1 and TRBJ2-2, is KAGVTQTPRYLIKTRGQQVTLSCSPISGHRSVSWYQQTPGQGLQFLFEYFSETQRNKGNFPGRFSGRQFSNSRSEMNVSTLELGDSALYLCASSLGTGIDTGELFFGEGSRLTVL.

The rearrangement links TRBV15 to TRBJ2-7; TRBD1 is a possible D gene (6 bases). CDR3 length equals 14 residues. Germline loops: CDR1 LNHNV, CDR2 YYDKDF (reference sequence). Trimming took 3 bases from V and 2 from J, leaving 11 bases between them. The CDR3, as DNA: TGTGCCACCAGCAGGGGTGGACAGACCTACGAGCAGTACTTC. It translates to CATSRGGQTYEQYF.

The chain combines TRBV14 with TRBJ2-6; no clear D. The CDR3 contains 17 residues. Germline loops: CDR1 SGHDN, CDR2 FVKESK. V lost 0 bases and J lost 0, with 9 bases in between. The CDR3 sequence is CASSQDIPFSGANVLTF. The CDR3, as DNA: TGTGCCAGCAGCCAAGATATTCCGTTCTCTGGGGCCAACGTCCTGACTTTC.

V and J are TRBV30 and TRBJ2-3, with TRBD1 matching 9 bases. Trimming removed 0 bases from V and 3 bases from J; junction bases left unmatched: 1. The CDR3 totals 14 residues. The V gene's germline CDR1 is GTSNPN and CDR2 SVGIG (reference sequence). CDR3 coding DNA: TGTGCCTGGAGTGTGACAGGGGGTACAGATACGCAGTATTTT. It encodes CAWSVTGGTDTQYF.

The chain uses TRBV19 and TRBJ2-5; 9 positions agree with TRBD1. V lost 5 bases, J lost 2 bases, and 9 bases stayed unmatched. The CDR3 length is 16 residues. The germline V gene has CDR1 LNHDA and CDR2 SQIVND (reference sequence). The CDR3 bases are TGTGCCAGTAGTCCGAGGGGACAGGGTCTACAAGAGACCCAGTACTTC. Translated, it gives CASSPRGQGLQETQYF.

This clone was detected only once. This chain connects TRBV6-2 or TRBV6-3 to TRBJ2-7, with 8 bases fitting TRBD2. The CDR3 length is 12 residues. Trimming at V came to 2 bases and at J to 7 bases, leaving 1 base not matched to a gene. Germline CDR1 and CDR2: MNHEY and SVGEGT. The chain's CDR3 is CASSYVAGEQYF. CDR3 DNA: TGTGCCAGCAGTTACGTAGCGGGAGAGCAGTACTTC.

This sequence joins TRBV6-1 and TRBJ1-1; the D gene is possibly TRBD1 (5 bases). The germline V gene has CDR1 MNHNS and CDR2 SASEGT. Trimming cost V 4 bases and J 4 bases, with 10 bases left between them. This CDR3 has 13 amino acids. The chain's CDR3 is CASSGAGSTEAFF. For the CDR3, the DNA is TGTGCCAGCAGTGGAGCAGGGAGCACTGAAGCTTTCTTT.

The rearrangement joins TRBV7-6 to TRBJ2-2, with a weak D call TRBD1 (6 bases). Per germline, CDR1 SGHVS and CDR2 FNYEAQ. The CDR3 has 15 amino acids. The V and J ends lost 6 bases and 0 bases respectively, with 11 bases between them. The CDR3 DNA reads TGTGCCAGCAGTATACAGGGCTCGAACACCGGGGAGCTGTTTTTT. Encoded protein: CASSIQGSNTGELFF.

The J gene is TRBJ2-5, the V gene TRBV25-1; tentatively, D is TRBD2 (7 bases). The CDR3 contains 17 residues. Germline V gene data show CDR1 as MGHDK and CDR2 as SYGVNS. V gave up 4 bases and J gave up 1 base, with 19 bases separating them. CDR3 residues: CASSGEGRGVLQETQYF. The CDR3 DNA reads TGTGCCAGCAGTGGCGAAGGGAGGGGGGTTCTCCAAGAGACCCAGTACTTC. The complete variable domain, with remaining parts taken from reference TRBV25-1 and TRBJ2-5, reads EADIYQTPRYLVIGTGKKITLECSQTMGHDKMYWYQQDPGMELHLIHYSYGVNSTEKGDLSSESTVSRIRTEHFPLTLESARPSHTSQYLCASSGEGRGVLQETQYFGPGTRLLVL.

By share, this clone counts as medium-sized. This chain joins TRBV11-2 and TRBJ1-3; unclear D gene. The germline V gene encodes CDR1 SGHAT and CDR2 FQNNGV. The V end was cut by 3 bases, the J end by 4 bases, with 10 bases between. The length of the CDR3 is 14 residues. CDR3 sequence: CASSFLGQGNTIYF. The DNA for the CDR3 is TGTGCCAGCAGCTTTTTGGGCCAAGGAAACACCATATATTTT.

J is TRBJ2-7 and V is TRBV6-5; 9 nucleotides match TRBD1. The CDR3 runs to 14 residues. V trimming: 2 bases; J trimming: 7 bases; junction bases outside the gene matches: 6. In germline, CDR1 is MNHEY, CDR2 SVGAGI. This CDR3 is CASSYEGQGGEQYF. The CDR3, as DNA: TGTGCCAGCAGTTACGAGGGACAGGGAGGAGAGCAGTACTTC.

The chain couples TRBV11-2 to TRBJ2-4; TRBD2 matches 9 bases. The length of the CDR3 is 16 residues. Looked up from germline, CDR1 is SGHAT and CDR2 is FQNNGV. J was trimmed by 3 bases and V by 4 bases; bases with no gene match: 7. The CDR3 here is CASSSLTSGNKNIQYF. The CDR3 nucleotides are TGTGCCAGCAGCTCCCTGACTAGCGGAAACAAAAACATTCAGTACTTC.

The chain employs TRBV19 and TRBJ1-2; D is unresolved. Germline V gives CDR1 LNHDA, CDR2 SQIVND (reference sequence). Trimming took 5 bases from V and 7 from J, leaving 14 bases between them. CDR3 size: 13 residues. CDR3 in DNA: TGTGCCAGTAGTGAGGAAAGGCTACGTGGCTACACCTTC. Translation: CASSEERLRGYTF.

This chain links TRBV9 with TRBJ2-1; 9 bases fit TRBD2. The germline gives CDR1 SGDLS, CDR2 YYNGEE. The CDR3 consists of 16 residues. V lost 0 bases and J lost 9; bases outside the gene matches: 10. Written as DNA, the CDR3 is TGTGCCAGCAGCGTAGGGTCTAGCGGGGTTTCATCTGAGCAGTTCTTC. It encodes CASSVGSSGVSSEQFF.

The CDR3 DNA follows: TGTGCCTGGAGGGGACAGCCGTCTTATGGCTACACCTTC. It translates to CAWRGQPSYGYTF. This sequence joins TRBV30 and TRBJ1-2; 7 bases are a match to TRBD1. Germline V gene data show CDR1 as GTSNPN and CDR2 as SVGIG (reference sequence). CDR3 length: 13 amino acids. Trimming removed 3 bases from V and 5 bases from J; junction bases left unmatched: 6.

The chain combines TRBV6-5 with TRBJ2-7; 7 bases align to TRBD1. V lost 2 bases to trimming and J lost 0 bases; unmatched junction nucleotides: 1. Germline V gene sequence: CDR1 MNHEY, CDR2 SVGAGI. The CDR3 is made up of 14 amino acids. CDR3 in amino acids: CASSYQGVSYEQYF. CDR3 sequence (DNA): TGTGCCAGCAGTTACCAGGGGGTCTCCTACGAGCAGTACTTC.

CDR3 bases: TGTGCCAGCAGTGAAGCGCTTCAGAGGGTGTATGGCTACACCTTC. This gives the protein CASSEALQRVYGYTF. V and J are TRBV6-1 and TRBJ1-2; D call uncertain. The CDR3 covers 15 residues. CDR1 MNHNS and CDR2 SASEGT come from the germline V gene. V dropped 0 bases and J dropped 5 bases, with 13 bases sitting between them.

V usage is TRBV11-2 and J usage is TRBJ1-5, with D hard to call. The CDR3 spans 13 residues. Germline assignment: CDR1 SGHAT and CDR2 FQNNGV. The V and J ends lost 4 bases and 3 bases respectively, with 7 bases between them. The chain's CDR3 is CASSSGPNQPQHF. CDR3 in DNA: TGTGCCAGCAGCTCTGGCCCCAATCAGCCCCAGCATTTT.

The CDR3 here is CASRRQSKVKENTEAFF. The CDR3 region has the DNA TGCGCCAGCAGGAGACAGTCCAAGGTCAAAGAGAACACTGAAGCTTTCTTT. The chain joins TRBV5-1 to TRBJ1-1, with D possibly TRBD1 on 5 matching bases. Germline V gives CDR1 SGHRS, CDR2 YFSETQ. The CDR3 is 17 residues long. Trimming removed 5 bases from V and 1 base from J, with 21 bases in between.

CDR3 DNA: TGTGCTAGTGGTTTGGTACCCACAGGGGGAAACACCGGGGAGCTGTTTTTT. This codes for CASGLVPTGGNTGELFF. This rearrangement joins TRBV12-5 to TRBJ2-2; 8 nucleotides align to TRBD1. Germline lookup yields CDR1 LGHNT and CDR2 FRNRAP. The CDR3 has 17 amino acids. J lost 2 bases, V lost 0 bases, and 5 bases had no gene match.

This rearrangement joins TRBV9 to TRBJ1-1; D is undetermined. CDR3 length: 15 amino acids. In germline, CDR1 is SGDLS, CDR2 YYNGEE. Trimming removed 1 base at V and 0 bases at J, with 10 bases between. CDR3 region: CASSVSPDLNTEAFF. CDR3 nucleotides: TGTGCCAGCAGCGTATCTCCGGACTTGAACACTGAAGCTTTCTTT.

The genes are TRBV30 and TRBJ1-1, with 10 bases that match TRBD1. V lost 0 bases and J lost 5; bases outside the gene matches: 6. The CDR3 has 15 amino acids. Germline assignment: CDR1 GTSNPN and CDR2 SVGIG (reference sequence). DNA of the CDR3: TGTGCCTGGAGTGTTAAGGACAGGGGGTATACTGAAGCTTTCTTT. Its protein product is CAWSVKDRGYTEAFF.